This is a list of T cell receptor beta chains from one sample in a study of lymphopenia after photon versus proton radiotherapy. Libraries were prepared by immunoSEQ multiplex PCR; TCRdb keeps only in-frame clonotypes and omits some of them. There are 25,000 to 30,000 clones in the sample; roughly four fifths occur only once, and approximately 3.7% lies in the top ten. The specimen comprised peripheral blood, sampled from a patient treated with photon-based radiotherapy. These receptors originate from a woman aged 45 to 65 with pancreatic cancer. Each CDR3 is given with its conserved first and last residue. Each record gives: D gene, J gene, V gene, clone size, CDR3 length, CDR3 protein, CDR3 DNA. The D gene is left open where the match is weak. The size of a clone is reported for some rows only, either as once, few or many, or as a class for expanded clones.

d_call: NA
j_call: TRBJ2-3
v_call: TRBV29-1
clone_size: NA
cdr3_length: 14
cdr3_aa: CSVDSAISTDTQYF
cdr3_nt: TGCAGCGTTGACTCAGCAATTAGCACAGATACGCAGTATTTT

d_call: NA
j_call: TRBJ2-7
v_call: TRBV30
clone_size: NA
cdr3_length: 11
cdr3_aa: CAWSSSYEQYF
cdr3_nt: TGTGCCTGGAGTAGTTCCTACGAGCAGTACTTC

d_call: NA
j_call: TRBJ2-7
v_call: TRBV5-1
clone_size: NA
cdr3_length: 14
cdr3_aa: CASSLRGSPYEQYF
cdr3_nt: TGCGCCAGCAGCTTGAGGGGCTCTCCCTACGAGCAGTACTTC

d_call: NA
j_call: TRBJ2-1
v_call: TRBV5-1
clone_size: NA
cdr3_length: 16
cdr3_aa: CASSLGVLVLYNEQFF
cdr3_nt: TGCGCCAGCAGCTTGGGGGTTCTCGTCCTTTACAATGAGCAGTTCTTC

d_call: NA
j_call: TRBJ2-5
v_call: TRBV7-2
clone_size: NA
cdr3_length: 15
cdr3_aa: CASSLGGAHQETQYF
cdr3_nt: TGTGCCAGCAGCTTAGGAGGGGCGCACCAAGAGACCCAGTACTTC

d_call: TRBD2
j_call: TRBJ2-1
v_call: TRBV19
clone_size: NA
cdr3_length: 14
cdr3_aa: CASRLAGSYNEQFF
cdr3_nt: TGTGCCAGTAGACTAGCGGGATCCTACAATGAGCAGTTCTTC

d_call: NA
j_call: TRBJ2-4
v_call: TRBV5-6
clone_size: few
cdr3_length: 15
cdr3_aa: CASSLVRGSSDIQYF
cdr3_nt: TGTGCCAGCAGCTTGGTTCGTGGGAGTAGTGACATTCAGTACTTC

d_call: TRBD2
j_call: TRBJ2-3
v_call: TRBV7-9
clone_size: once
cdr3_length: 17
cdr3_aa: CASSLAGTSGVTDTQYF
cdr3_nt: TGTGCCAGCAGCTTAGCCGGGACTAGCGGAGTGACAGATACGCAGTATTTT

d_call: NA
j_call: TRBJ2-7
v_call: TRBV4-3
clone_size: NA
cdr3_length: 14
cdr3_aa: CASSQVHRDYEQYF
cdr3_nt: TGCGCCAGCAGCCAAGTTCACAGGGACTACGAGCAGTACTTC

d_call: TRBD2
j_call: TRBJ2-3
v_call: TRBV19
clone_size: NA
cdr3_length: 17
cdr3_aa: CASFRLDPAGDSDTQYF
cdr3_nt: TGTGCCAGTTTTAGGCTCGATCCAGCGGGAGATTCAGATACGCAGTATTTT

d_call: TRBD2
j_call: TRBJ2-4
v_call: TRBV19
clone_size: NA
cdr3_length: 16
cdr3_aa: CASSHRAGLAKNIQYF
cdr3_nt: TGTGCCAGTAGTCACCGAGCGGGGTTAGCCAAAAACATTCAGTACTTC

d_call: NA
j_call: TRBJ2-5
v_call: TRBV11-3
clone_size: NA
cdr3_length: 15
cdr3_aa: CASSYGRGSIKPQYF
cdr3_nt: TGTGCCAGCAGCTACGGCAGGGGCTCAATCAAGCCCCAGTACTTC

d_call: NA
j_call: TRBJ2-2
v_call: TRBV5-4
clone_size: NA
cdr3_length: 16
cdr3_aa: CASSPSGSINTGELFF
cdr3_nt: TGTGCCAGCAGCCCCAGTGGGAGTATCAACACCGGGGAGCTGTTTTTT

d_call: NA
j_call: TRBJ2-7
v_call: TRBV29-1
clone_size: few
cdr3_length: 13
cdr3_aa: CSAAPGQPYEQYF
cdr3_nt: TGCAGCGCCGCACCGGGACAACCTTACGAGCAGTACTTC

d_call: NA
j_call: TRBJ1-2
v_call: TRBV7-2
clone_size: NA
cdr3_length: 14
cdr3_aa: CASSLSRQSYGYTF
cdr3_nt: TGTGCCAGCAGCTTATCCAGGCAGAGCTATGGCTACACCTTC

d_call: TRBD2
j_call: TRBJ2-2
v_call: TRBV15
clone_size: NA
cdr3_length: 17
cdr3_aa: CATSRDALAENTGELFF
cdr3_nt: TGTGCCACCAGCAGAGATGCGCTAGCGGAGAACACCGGGGAGCTGTTTTTT

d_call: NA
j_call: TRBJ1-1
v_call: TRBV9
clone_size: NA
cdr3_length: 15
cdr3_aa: CASSVAGGLVTEAFF
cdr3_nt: TGTGCCAGCAGCGTAGCGGGGGGGCTGGTCACTGAAGCTTTCTTT

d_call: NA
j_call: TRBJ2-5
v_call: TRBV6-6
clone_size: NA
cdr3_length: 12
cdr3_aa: CASSPGVGTQYF
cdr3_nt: TGTGCCAGCAGTCCAGGGGTGGGGACCCAGTACTTC

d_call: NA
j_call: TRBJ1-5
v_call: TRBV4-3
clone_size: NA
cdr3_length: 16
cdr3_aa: CASSQDLLGGNQPQHF
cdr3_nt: TGCGCCAGCAGCCAAGACTTATTGGGGGGTAATCAGCCCCAGCATTTT

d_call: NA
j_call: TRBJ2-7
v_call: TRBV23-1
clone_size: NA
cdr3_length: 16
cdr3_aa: CASSLPRLHRSYEQYF
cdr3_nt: TGCGCCAGCAGCCTGCCTCGACTGCACAGGTCCTACGAGCAGTACTTC

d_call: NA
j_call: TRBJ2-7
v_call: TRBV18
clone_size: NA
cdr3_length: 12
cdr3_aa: CASSSSSYEQYF
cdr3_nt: TGTGCCAGCTCATCCAGCTCCTACGAGCAGTACTTC

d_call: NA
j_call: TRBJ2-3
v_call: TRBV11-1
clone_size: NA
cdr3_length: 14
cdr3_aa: CASRGLGNTDTQYF
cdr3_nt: TGTGCCAGCAGGGGGCTGGGGAACACAGATACGCAGTATTTT